The entry below describes one T cell receptor (beta chain). As yet, its antigen is unknown. This clone may be a read error of a much larger clone one base away. These data are taken from a study of post-analysis software for immune sequencing data. Study findings and constraints: Five TRBV segments, including TRBV5-6, TRBV5-1 and TRBV20-1, were more frequent in patients than controls. Significantly lower normalized Chao1 diversity was seen in multiple sclerosis patients than in controls.

V lost 5 bases, J lost 3 bases, and 10 bases stayed unmatched. Germline V gene lookup returns CDR1 SEHNR and CDR2 FQNEAQ (reference sequence). The CDR3 sequence is 15 residues long. TCR beta cDNA libraries included unique molecular identifiers. The yield from roughly 1 to 10 million T cells was 500,000 or so cDNA molecules in total. TCRdb recomputed calls from the PCR reads with MiXCR, one row per CDR3 protein. In the table there are about 200,000 distinct CDR3 sequences, approximately 29% of which are singletons. Sequencing was done on a sample of blood. V is TRBV7-9 and J is TRBJ2-7; 7 bases match TRBD2. The sequence derives from a girl aged 2-17 years with multiple sclerosis. This CDR3 reads CASSLLTGGNYEQYF. CDR3 DNA sequence: TGTGCCAGCAGCCTTTTAACGGGAGGAAACTACGAGCAGTACTTC.